The present TCR beta chain was sequenced within a study of T cell repertoires in cytomegalovirus infection (dated by TCRdb to the late 2010s). Regarding the study in general: Donor HLA type was relevant to the analysis, as public TCR beta signatures indicated carriage of CMV infection together with the matching HLA type. Overall study outcomes, separate from this receptor: The ex vivo response was dominated by HLA-C-restricted CMV-specific TCR beta clonotypes, which also provided the single most frequent clonotype in two of eight donors. In both this cohort and an independent roughly 330-donor cohort, the cumulative frequency of public TCR beta family members distinguished carriers of CMV infection plus the relevant HLA type.

In the case of this clonotype: The target of this receptor is not known. No quality values exist for individual bases; no much larger clone is one base distant.

The reads were generated on an Illumina HiSeq 1500. Using fastp at Q25 and MiXCR, TCRdb reprocessed the public reads and kept productive beta chains. Each entry merges the rows of one CDR3 protein and shows their most common DNA and genes. The sample data list about 46,000 distinct CDR3 sequences, and roughly 22% of these were observed just once. The ten largest clones capture about a fifth of the sample. The TCR originated in a human donor in good health (CMV status not recorded). Some clones in this sample may be carry-over from other donors' samples. Sequencing was carried out using PBMCs, sequenced either directly or after in vitro stimulation (not recorded which).

The DNA is as follows: TGTGCCAGCACTCTGGGCCTAGCGGGGGCCTACAATGAGCAGTTCTTC. This codes for CASTLGLAGAYNEQFF. The chain joins TRBV12-3 or TRBV12-4 to TRBJ2-1; TRBD2 agrees with 10 junctional bases. Relative to germline, V is missing 7 bases and J is missing 2 bases, with 8 bases of the junction outside any gene match. Taken from cysteine to phenylalanine, the CDR3 has 16 residues. CDR3 DNA only is kept here, 48 bases in frame from base 1.